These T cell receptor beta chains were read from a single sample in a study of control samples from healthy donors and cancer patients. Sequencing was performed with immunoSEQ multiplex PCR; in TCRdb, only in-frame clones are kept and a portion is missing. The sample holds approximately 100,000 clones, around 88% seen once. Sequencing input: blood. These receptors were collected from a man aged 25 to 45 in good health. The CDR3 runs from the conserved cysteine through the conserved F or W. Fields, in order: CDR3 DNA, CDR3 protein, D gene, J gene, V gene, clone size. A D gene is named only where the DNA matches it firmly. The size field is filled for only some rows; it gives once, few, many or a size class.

DNA: TGCGCCAGCAGCCAAGGGGAGACAGGGGGGGACACTGAAGCTTTCTTT
CDR3: CASSQGETGGDTEAFF
D: TRBD1
J: TRBJ1-1
V: TRBV4-3
size: -

DNA: TGCGCCAGCAGCCAAGATCCCGCTTCCAACTATGGCTACACCTTC
CDR3: CASSQDPASNYGYTF
D: -
J: TRBJ1-2
V: TRBV4-1
size: once

DNA: TGTGCCAGCAGTTTAGGGGTTGGGGAAGCTTTCTTT
CDR3: CASSLGVGEAFF
D: -
J: TRBJ1-1
V: TRBV12-3/TRBV12-4
size: -

DNA: TGTGCCAGCTCAGCCTCTAGCGGAAACGCGAACACCGGGGAGCTGTTTTTT
CDR3: CASSASSGNANTGELFF
D: TRBD2
J: TRBJ2-2
V: TRBV18
size: -

DNA: TGCAGCGTTGGGACTAGTGATGTAGATGAGCAGTTCTTC
CDR3: CSVGTSDVDEQFF
D: TRBD2
J: TRBJ2-1
V: TRBV29-1
size: -

DNA: TGTGCCAGCAGTTACCGGGACAGGGGGGACGAGCAGTACTTC
CDR3: CASSYRDRGDEQYF
D: TRBD1
J: TRBJ2-7
V: TRBV6-5
size: -

DNA: TGTGCCAGCAGTGAAGTATGGGCAGAGACACGGAACACTGAAGCTTTCTTT
CDR3: CASSEVWAETRNTEAFF
D: -
J: TRBJ1-1
V: TRBV6-1
size: -

DNA: TGCAGCGCCGGCCCGGACAGGGAGGACTATGGCTACACCTTC
CDR3: CSAGPDREDYGYTF
D: TRBD1
J: TRBJ1-2
V: TRBV29-1
size: -

DNA: TGTGCCACTCGGACAGGGGGCTACACTGAAGCTTTCTTT
CDR3: CATRTGGYTEAFF
D: TRBD1
J: TRBJ1-1
V: TRBV10-3
size: -

DNA: TGCGCCAGCAGTGCCCTAGCGGGAGAGGTGCGAAATGAGCAGTTCTTC
CDR3: CASSALAGEVRNEQFF
D: TRBD2
J: TRBJ2-1
V: TRBV10-1
size: -

DNA: TGTGCCAGCAGCCAAGGCAGTGGGGGCTCTCAGCCCCAGCATTTT
CDR3: CASSQGSGGSQPQHF
D: -
J: TRBJ1-5
V: TRBV7-9
size: -

DNA: TGTGCCAGCTCACCAGGGACAGGGGGCCAAGAGACCCAGTACTTC
CDR3: CASSPGTGGQETQYF
D: TRBD1
J: TRBJ2-5
V: TRBV18
size: -

DNA: TGTGCCAGCAGCTTATCCGCAGGCTCCCAAGAGACCCAGTACTTC
CDR3: CASSLSAGSQETQYF
D: -
J: TRBJ2-5
V: TRBV7-9
size: -

DNA: TGTGCCAGCAGTACAGGGGCGGCCGGGGAGCTGTTTTTT
CDR3: CASSTGAAGELFF
D: TRBD1
J: TRBJ2-2
V: TRBV25-1
size: -

DNA: TGTGCCAGCAGTTTAGGGATAGCGGAACAGGGGACGGACCCAGGGGCCAACGTCCTGACTTTC
CDR3: CASSLGIAEQGTDPGANVLTF
D: -
J: TRBJ2-6
V: TRBV28
size: -

DNA: TGTGCCAGCAGAGAGGGTGGATATTCACCCCTCCACTTT
CDR3: CASREGGYSPLHF
D: -
J: TRBJ1-6
V: TRBV28
size: -

DNA: TGTGCCAGCCGCCGGGGGTCACAGAACACTGAAGCTTTCTTT
CDR3: CASRRGSQNTEAFF
D: -
J: TRBJ1-1
V: TRBV19
size: -

DNA: TGCAGCGTTCAAGTAGCAGGAGAGACCCAGTACTTC
CDR3: CSVQVAGETQYF
D: -
J: TRBJ2-5
V: TRBV29-1
size: -